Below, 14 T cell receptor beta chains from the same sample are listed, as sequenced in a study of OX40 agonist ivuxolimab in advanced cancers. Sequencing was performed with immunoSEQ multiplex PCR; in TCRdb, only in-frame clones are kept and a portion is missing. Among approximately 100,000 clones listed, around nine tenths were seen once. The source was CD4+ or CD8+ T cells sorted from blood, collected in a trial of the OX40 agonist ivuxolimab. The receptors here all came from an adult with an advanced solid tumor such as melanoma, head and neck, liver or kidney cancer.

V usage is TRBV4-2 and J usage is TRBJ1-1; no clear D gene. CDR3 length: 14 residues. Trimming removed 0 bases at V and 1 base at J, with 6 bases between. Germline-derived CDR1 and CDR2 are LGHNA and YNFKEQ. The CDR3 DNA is TGTGCCAGCAGCCAAGATAGGGCGAACACTGAAGCTTTCTTT. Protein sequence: CASSQDRANTEAFF.

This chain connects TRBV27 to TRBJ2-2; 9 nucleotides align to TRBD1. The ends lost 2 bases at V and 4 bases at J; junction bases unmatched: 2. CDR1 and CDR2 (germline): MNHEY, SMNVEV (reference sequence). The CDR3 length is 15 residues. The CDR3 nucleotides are TGTGCCAGCAGTTTAGGACAGGGGTTCACCGGGGAGCTGTTTTTT. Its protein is CASSLGQGFTGELFF.

The CDR3 DNA reads as TGTGCCAGCAGCACGCTACAGGGGGTCGATGAGCAGTTCTTC. This sequence encodes CASSTLQGVDEQFF. This chain connects TRBV21-1 to TRBJ2-1; whether TRBD1, the table's D call, matches the DNA was not checked. TRBV21-1 is a recognized pseudogene. The CDR3 runs 14 residues.

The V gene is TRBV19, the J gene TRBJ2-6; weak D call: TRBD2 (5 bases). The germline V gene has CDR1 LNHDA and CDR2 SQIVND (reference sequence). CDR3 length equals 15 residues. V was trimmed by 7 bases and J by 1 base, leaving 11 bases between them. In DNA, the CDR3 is TGTGCCAGTAATGATCGGGGTTCTGGGGCCAACGTCCTGACTTTC. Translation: CASNDRGSGANVLTF. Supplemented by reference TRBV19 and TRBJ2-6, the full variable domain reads DGGITQSPKYLFRKEGQNVTLSCEQNLNHDAMYWYRQDPGQGLRLIYYSQIVNDFQKGDIAEGYSVSREKKESFPLTVTSAQKNPTAFYLCASNDRGSGANVLTFGAGSRLTVL.

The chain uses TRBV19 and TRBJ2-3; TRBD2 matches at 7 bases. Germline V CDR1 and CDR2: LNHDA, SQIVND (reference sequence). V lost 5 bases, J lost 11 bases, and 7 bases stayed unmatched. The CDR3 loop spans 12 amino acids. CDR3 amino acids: CASSFLGEGQYF. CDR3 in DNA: TGTGCCAGTAGTTTCCTTGGGGAGGGGCAGTATTTT.

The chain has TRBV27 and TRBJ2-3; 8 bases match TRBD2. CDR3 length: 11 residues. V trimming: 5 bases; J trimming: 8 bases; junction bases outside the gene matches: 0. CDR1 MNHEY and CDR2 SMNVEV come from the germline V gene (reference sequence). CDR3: CASSRGGTQYF. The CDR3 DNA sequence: TGTGCCAGCAGTCGGGGGGGTACGCAGTATTTT.

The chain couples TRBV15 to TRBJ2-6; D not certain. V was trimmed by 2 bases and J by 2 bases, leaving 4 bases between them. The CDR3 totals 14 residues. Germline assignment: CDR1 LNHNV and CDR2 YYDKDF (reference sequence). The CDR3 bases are TGTGCCACCAGCAGAAAGCCTGGGGCCAACGTCCTGACTTTC. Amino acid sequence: CATSRKPGANVLTF.

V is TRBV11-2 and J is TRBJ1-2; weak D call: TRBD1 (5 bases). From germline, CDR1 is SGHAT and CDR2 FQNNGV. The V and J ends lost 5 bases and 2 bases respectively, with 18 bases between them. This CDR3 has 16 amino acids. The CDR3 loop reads CASSPDDSRVNYGYTF. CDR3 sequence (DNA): TGTGCCAGCAGCCCTGATGACAGCCGAGTCAACTATGGCTACACCTTC. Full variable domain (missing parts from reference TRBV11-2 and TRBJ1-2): EAGVAQSPRYKIIEKRQSVAFWCNPISGHATLYWYQQILGQGPKLLIQFQNNGVVDDSQLPKDRFSAERLKGVDSTLKIQPAKLEDSAVYLCASSPDDSRVNYGYTFGSGTRLTVV.

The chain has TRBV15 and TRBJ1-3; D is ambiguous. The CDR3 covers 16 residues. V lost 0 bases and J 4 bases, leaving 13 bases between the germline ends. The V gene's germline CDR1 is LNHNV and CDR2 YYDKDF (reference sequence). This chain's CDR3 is CATSRDQGVVGNTIYF. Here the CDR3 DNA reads TGTGCCACCAGCAGAGATCAAGGAGTCGTCGGAAACACCATATATTTT.

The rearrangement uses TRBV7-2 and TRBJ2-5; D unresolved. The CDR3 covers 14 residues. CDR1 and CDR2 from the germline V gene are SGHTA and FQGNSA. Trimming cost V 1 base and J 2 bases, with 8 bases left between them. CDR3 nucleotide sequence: TGTGCCAGCAGCTTAGGAAACCAACAAGAGACCCAGTACTTC. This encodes CASSLGNQQETQYF. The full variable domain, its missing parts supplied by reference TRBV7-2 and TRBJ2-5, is GAGVSQSPSNKVTEKGKDVELRCDPISGHTALYWYRQSLGQGLEFLIYFQGNSAPDKSGLPSDRFSAERTGGSVSTLTIQRTQQEDSAVYLCASSLGNQQETQYFGPGTRLLVL.

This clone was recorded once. The CDR3 sequence is CASRTRGNTGELFF. DNA for the CDR3: TGCGCCAGCAGGACAAGGGGGAACACCGGGGAGCTGTTTTTT. This chain connects TRBV5-1 to TRBJ2-2; D may be TRBD1 (5 bases). In germline, CDR1 is SGHRS, CDR2 YFSETQ. The CDR3 is made up of 14 amino acids. V was trimmed by 5 bases and J by 1 base, leaving 9 bases between them.

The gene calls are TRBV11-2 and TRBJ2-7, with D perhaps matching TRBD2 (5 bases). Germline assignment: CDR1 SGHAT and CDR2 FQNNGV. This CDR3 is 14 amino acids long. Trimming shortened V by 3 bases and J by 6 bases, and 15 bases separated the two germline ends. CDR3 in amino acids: CASSFLRLPLEQYF. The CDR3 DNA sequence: TGTGCCAGCAGCTTTCTCCGACTACCTCTCGAGCAGTACTTC.

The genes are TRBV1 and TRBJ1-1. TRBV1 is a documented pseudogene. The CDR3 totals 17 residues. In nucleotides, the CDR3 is TGCACCAGCAGCCAAGATAAATCCTTATCGGGGAACACTGAAGCTTTCTTT. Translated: CTSSQDKSLSGNTEAFF.

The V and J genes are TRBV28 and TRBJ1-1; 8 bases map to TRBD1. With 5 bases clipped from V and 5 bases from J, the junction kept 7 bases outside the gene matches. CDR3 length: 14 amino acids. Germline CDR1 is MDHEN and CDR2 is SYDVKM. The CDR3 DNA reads TGTGCCAGCAGTGAGCAGGGGGCTGGAACTGAAGCTTTCTTT. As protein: CASSEQGAGTEAFF.